Following are 13 T cell receptor beta chains from one sample sequenced in a study of blood T cell repertoires in COVID-19. Repertoires were generated with immunoSEQ multiplex PCR, while TCRdb's copy carries only in-frame clones and drops some. Here the sample spans 350,000 to 400,000 clones, more than 75% being singletons. Sequenced sample: PBMCs or T cells enriched from blood (not recorded which). All receptors come from a man aged 40-49 years in a cohort exposed to, infected with or recovered from COVID-19 (not recorded which).

As DNA, the CDR3 is TGTGCCAGCAGTTTAACGCGTGCTGAAGCTTTCTTT. Protein product: CASSLTRAEAFF. The chain is built from TRBV28 and TRBJ1-1; D uncertain. The CDR3 runs to 12 residues. Germline V CDR1 and CDR2: MDHEN, SYDVKM. The V and J ends lost 2 bases and 6 bases respectively, with 7 bases between them.

This clone was found a few times. The chain employs TRBV6-5 and TRBJ2-7, with 8 positions matching TRBD2. The trim removed 5 bases at V and 0 bases at J, leaving 3 bases unmatched. The germline V gene encodes CDR1 MNHEY and CDR2 SVGAGI. The CDR3 sequence is 14 residues long. The CDR3 DNA reads TGTGCCAGCAGTACCGGGACTAGCTCCTACGAGCAGTACTTC. Its protein product is CASSTGTSSYEQYF.

The chain joins TRBV25-1 to TRBJ2-7; D is unclear. The CDR3 is 13 amino acids. The germline CDR1 and CDR2 sequences are MGHDK and SYGVNS. Between the trimmed V and J ends, which lost 5 bases and 5 bases, there was a span of 13 bases. The DNA for the CDR3 is TGTGCCAGCAGTTATCTAAATACTGACGAGCAGTACTTC. The encoded protein is CASSYLNTDEQYF.

The chain combines TRBV7-2 with TRBJ2-7, with D perhaps matching TRBD2 (5 bases). The CDR3 sequence is 14 residues long. The germline CDR1 and CDR2 sequences are SGHTA and FQGNSA. Trimming shortened V by 5 bases and J by 7 bases, and 18 bases separated the two germline ends. The CDR3 protein is CASSLREKSGEQYF. Written as DNA, the CDR3 is TGTGCCAGCAGCCTCCGGGAAAAGTCCGGAGAGCAGTACTTC.

J is TRBJ2-7 and V is TRBV5-4; 16 nucleotides line up with TRBD2. This CDR3 contains 15 residues. V lost 3 bases to trimming and J lost 5 bases; unmatched junction nucleotides: 2. CDR1 SGHNT and CDR2 YYREEE come from the germline V gene (reference sequence). The CDR3 region is CASSWGTSGRDEQYF. CDR3 nucleotides: TGTGCCAGCAGCTGGGGGACTAGCGGGAGGGACGAGCAGTACTTC.

This chain joins TRBV7-3 and TRBJ2-1, with TRBD2 matching over 8 bases. Germline assignment: CDR1 SGHTA and CDR2 FQGTGA. CDR3 length: 15 residues. V dropped 4 bases and J dropped 0; count of bases not matched to a gene: 2. The CDR3 nucleotides are TGTGCCAGCAGCTACCTAGCGGGCTCCTACAATGAGCAGTTCTTC. Translating gives CASSYLAGSYNEQFF.

This clone was found once. The chain recombines TRBV9 with TRBJ2-7, with 9 nucleotides matching TRBD1. The CDR3 has 16 amino acids. J lost 5 bases, V lost 2 bases, and 11 bases had no gene match. CDR1 is SGDLS and CDR2 is YYNGEE in the germline V gene. The CDR3 loop reads CASSVTAGTGKHEQYF. The DNA for the CDR3 is TGTGCCAGCAGCGTTACTGCCGGGACAGGGAAACACGAGCAGTACTTC.

The V call is TRBV5-1, the J call TRBJ1-1; TRBD1 agrees at 10 bases. With V trimmed by 4 bases and J by 5 bases, 5 bases remained unmatched. This CDR3 spans 14 amino acids. Germline V lookup: CDR1 SGHRS, CDR2 YFSETQ. The CDR3 region has the DNA TGCGCCAGCAGCCAGGGACAGGGGAGGACTGAAGCTTTCTTT. It yields the protein CASSQGQGRTEAFF.

This clone was picked up one time. The rearrangement joins TRBV19 to TRBJ1-5; TRBD1 aligns across 8 bases. J lost 4 bases, V lost 6 bases, and 8 bases had no gene match. There are 15 residues in the CDR3. Germline values: CDR1 LNHDA, CDR2 SQIVND (reference sequence). The chain's CDR3 is CASSTGQGKNQPQHF. The CDR3 DNA reads as TGTGCCAGTAGCACCGGACAGGGTAAGAATCAGCCCCAGCATTTT.

The rearrangement uses TRBV9 and TRBJ1-2, with D possibly being TRBD1 (5 bases). The V end lost 4 bases, the J end lost 4 bases, and 11 bases lay between the germline ends. Germline V CDR1 and CDR2: SGDLS, YYNGEE. The CDR3 contains 13 residues. The CDR3 DNA reads as TGTGCCAGCAGCCGGGACTCTCGCTATGGCTACACCTTC. It encodes CASSRDSRYGYTF.

The rearrangement links TRBV28 to TRBJ2-7; 8 positions match TRBD2. CDR1 is MDHEN and CDR2 is SYDVKM in the germline V gene. V lost 5 bases and J lost 3; bases outside the gene matches: 9. The CDR3 is 15 residues long. Here the CDR3 reads CASSDGTRSYYEQYF. Written as DNA, the CDR3 is TGTGCCAGCAGTGACGGGACTAGGAGCTACTACGAGCAGTACTTC.

V gene TRBV30 combines with J gene TRBJ1-2, with no clear D. Per the germline V gene, CDR1 is GTSNPN and CDR2 is SVGIG (reference sequence). Trimming removed 0 bases from V and 0 bases from J, with 5 bases in between. The CDR3 spans 13 residues. The CDR3 is CAWSVSSNYGYTF. CDR3 bases: TGTGCCTGGAGTGTATCCTCTAACTATGGCTACACCTTC.

Remarks on this clone: An end of the junction differs from the germline gene, which may be a read error. The V call is TRBV5-1, the J call TRBJ1-1, with 9 bases lining up with TRBD1. The CDR3 is 15 residues long. Germline loops: CDR1 SGHRS, CDR2 YFSETQ. In nucleotides, the CDR3 is TGCGCCAGCAGCTGGGGACCGGGACAGGGACTTGACGGGGGCTTT. Translation: CASSWGPGQGLDGGF.